The rows below give T cell receptor beta chains drawn from one sample of a study of T-cell memory formation after mild COVID-19. TCRdb re-analysed the 5' RACE reads in MiXCR, keeping a single row per CDR3 protein. The profile shows under 150,000 distinct CDR3 sequences, about 24% of them singletons. The source material was PBMCs or a T cell subset sorted from them (not recorded which). These receptors originate from a man aged 18-30 years who had mild COVID-19 (a few samples of this study predate the infection). Cell type and time point are not known. CDR3s include the opening cysteine and the closing phenylalanine or tryptophan. Fields, in order: V gene, CDR3 protein.

v_gene: TRBV18; CDR3aa: CASSLRERDQPQHF
v_gene: TRBV4-1; CDR3aa: CASSLRFIEQSSYEQYF
v_gene: TRBV12-3/TRBV12-4; CDR3aa: CASSFGRRNNEQFF
v_gene: TRBV7-2; CDR3aa: CASSSWTSGADTQYF
v_gene: TRBV7-9; CDR3aa: CASSSTGSGTDTQYF
v_gene: TRBV6-6; CDR3aa: CASSSDRGPNEQFF
v_gene: TRBV7-9; CDR3aa: CASSSALPSDEQFF
v_gene: TRBV20-1; CDR3aa: CSARDGREYNEQFF
v_gene: TRBV6-2/TRBV6-3; CDR3aa: CASWDDLLDLKGDTEAFF
v_gene: TRBV7-2; CDR3aa: CASSFLGAGSTDTQYF
v_gene: TRBV7-9; CDR3aa: CASSFLPGSYGYTF
v_gene: TRBV15; CDR3aa: CATSTRTGRRQFF
v_gene: TRBV3-1; CDR3aa: CASSLRFNHIDTEAFF
v_gene: TRBV7-9; CDR3aa: CASSLVGGRSYNEQFF
v_gene: TRBV5-1; CDR3aa: CASSLAATNTGELFF
v_gene: TRBV5-5; CDR3aa: CASSLGWDRNLKENIQYF
v_gene: TRBV12-3/TRBV12-4; CDR3aa: CASSLDSSLRQYF
v_gene: TRBV5-4; CDR3aa: CASSFSGGAPDTQYF
v_gene: TRBV4-3; CDR3aa: CASSQGPGQGPEAFF
v_gene: TRBV2; CDR3aa: CASSEPSWEKLFF
v_gene: TRBV6-1; CDR3aa: CASSDRQRDF
v_gene: TRBV7-9; CDR3aa: CASSTTLGALHF
v_gene: TRBV12-3/TRBV12-4; CDR3aa: CASSLITGPYNEQFF
v_gene: TRBV6-5; CDR3aa: CASSYSGFNTEAFF
v_gene: TRBV12-3/TRBV12-4; CDR3aa: CASSLAGLEAFF
v_gene: TRBV12-5; CDR3aa: CASGRENQPQHF
v_gene: TRBV4-1; CDR3aa: CASSARSQISYEQYF
v_gene: TRBV29-1; CDR3aa: CSVDRRNEQFF
v_gene: TRBV27; CDR3aa: CASSPRGKVNTEAFF
v_gene: TRBV11-3; CDR3aa: CASSLGLAGADEQYF
v_gene: TRBV5-1; CDR3aa: CASSNRGENTGELFF
v_gene: TRBV6-1; CDR3aa: CAGGQPDNSPLHF
v_gene: TRBV6-5; CDR3aa: CASSYRGPEAFF
v_gene: TRBV20-1; CDR3aa: CSARDPSTAGWAYNEQFF
v_gene: TRBV7-6; CDR3aa: CASSPGQGPYEQYF
v_gene: TRBV29-1; CDR3aa: CGAGANTGELFF
v_gene: TRBV6-6; CDR3aa: CASSRTGIHEQYF
v_gene: TRBV6-6; CDR3aa: CASSYGRGDTQYF
v_gene: TRBV29-1; CDR3aa: CSVEVGPGRTEAFF
v_gene: TRBV27; CDR3aa: CASSNVNQPQHF
v_gene: TRBV7-2; CDR3aa: CASSLILLAGQETQYF
v_gene: TRBV10-3; CDR3aa: CAISDHDLNEQFF
v_gene: TRBV4-3; CDR3aa: CASQEMNTGELFF
v_gene: TRBV5-4; CDR3aa: CASSLAGQNTGELFF
v_gene: TRBV4-1; CDR3aa: CASSQEANSNQPQHF
v_gene: TRBV6-6; CDR3aa: CASNMAPGIETQYF
v_gene: TRBV6-6; CDR3aa: CASSSQIDNPTYEQYF
v_gene: TRBV7-8; CDR3aa: CASSLGRDSNQPQHF
v_gene: TRBV7-3; CDR3aa: CASSLEMNTEAFF
v_gene: TRBV9; CDR3aa: CASRNRDNEQFF
v_gene: TRBV13; CDR3aa: CASSQTRDRGGSGANVLTF
v_gene: TRBV10-3; CDR3aa: CAISVDTGSNQPQHF
v_gene: TRBV6-1; CDR3aa: CASNQGSYEQYF
v_gene: TRBV9; CDR3aa: CASSVAYRETSPLHF
v_gene: TRBV7-9; CDR3aa: CASSLLGPTQETQYF
v_gene: TRBV7-2; CDR3aa: CASSLSPRGYGYTF
v_gene: TRBV7-9; CDR3aa: CASSARDGDTDTQYF
v_gene: TRBV10-3; CDR3aa: CATHPDFTDTQYF
v_gene: TRBV14; CDR3aa: CASSQDPPGVAIVETQYF